This T cell receptor (beta chain) appears in the sequencing data of a study of PD-1 blockade in mismatch repair-deficient tumors. The repertoire was sequenced with immunoSEQ multiplex PCR; TCRdb's copy has only in-frame clones and lacks some. The data hold 35,000 to 40,000 clones, with about 85% observed a single time. V lost 4 bases and J lost 3, with 17 bases in between. Germline V gene lookup returns CDR1 SGHNT and CDR2 YYREEE (reference sequence). The CDR3 length is 15 residues. The sequence came from an adult with mismatch repair-deficient cancer. The specimen was peripheral blood, collected 4 weeks after starting pembrolizumab. The genes are TRBV5-4 and TRBJ2-7, with D perhaps matching TRBD2 (6 bases). The CDR3, as DNA: TGTGCCAGCAGCCCCCAGCCGGACTATTACTACGAGCAGTACTTC. This sequence encodes CASSPQPDYYYEQYF.